The present TCR beta chain was sequenced within a study of blood T cell repertoires in COVID-19 (dated by TCRdb to between 2020 and 2021). Regarding the research as a whole: Samples covering the acute and convalescent phases of COVID-19 were provided by collaborators in the United States, Italy and Spain. The material from the prospective study consisted of cDNA or gDNA derived from T cells, B-cell-depleted T cells, or PBMCs. Subjects who had been exposed to COVID-19, were actively infected with it, or had recovered from it provided the deeply sampled blood TCRbeta repertoires that made up the dataset. The repertoires were made available in a free public database intended to serve as a resource for research on the immune response to SARS-CoV-2. The samples were drawn from two sources: the first 160 participants of the ongoing ImmuneRACE study, and 950 to 1,500 subjects contributed by 6 global collaborators. Sample metadata almost always included a de-identified subject ID, COVID-19 status, age in years and sex. Where available, HLA class I and class II types were obtained from metadata supplied by the sample provider rather than from assay-based typing.

General conclusions and limits of the study: How much clinical and demographic metadata was included differed by source and by participant, and the metadata was provided uncurated.

From V the trimming removes 3 bases and from J it removes 8 bases, while the gene matches leave 18 bases of the junction unaccounted for. The CDR3 covers 18 residues, taking in both the cysteine and the phenylalanine. The sequence is cut down to CDR3 DNA, 54 bases in frame from base 1. The germline V gene provides CDR1 MGHRA and CDR2 YSYEKL. TCRbeta CDR3 regions were amplified from genomic DNA using the immunoSEQ Assay, a bias-controlled multiplex PCR. The original methods were these. The number of nucleated cells in each sample was estimated by amplification of reference gene primers within the assay. To quantify the absolute abundance of each unique TCRbeta CDR3 rearrangement, sequence reads were collapsed and filtered. For each sample, productive Simpson clonality was calculated by taking the square root of Simpson's diversity index across productive rearrangements. TCRdb stores this immuneACCESS table with in-frame sequences only. Part of the clones is absent; in the studies checked, under half of the shortfall reflects unresolved V genes, and no reason is known for the rest. The V and J calls and the clone size are those of that table, but D and trimming were determined from the DNA. In all, the sample holds tens of thousands of clones, and 80% to 90% of those were seen once. The ten largest clones add up to around a tenth of the sample.

Collaborating institutions collected whole blood in K2EDTA tubes following their own protocols. Collaborator samples were shipped for TCRbeta analysis as frozen whole blood, isolated PBMCs, or DNA extracted from either sample type. As regards this clone: The antigen it recognizes is unknown. No quality values exist for individual bases; no much larger clone is one base distant.

The rearrangement joined TRBV4-1 to TRBJ1-4; 7 junctional bases match TRBD1. This TCR was sampled from a human donor in a cohort sampled during active COVID-19. The sequenced material came from peripheral blood. The sequence in DNA is TGCGCCAGCAGCCAGGATGGGACAGTAGGGGCCTCATGGGAAAAACTGTTTTTT. This codes for CASSQDGTVGASWEKLFF.